This entry describes one TCR beta chain. Germline V gene data show CDR1 as DFQATT and CDR2 as SNEGSKA (reference sequence). The CDR3 extends over 15 amino acids. With 0 bases removed from V and 1 base from J, the gap between germline ends came to 7 bases. Alongside a J-beta primer mix, a sample-barcoded 5' primer served in a second PCR lasting roughly 6 to 11 cycles. Unique molecular identifiers of 12 random nucleotides labeled each cDNA. TCRdb processed the 5' RACE reads anew with MiXCR; each CDR3 protein has one entry. The table shows over 1,500,000 distinct CDR3 sequences, with about 50% occurring only once. The sample originates from a study of blood T cells in healthy people across ages.

The material sequenced was blood. The receptor was derived from a woman aged 40 to 50 in good health. This chain uses TRBV20-1 with TRBJ2-6, with a weak D call TRBD1 (5 bases). In nucleotides, the CDR3 is TGCAGTGCTAGAGACAGGACATCTGGGGCCAACGTCCTGACTTTC. Its translation: CSARDRTSGANVLTF.